The 25 T cell receptor beta chains below all came from one sample that was sequenced in a study of blood T cell repertoires in COVID-19. Sequenced by immunoSEQ multiplex PCR; TCRdb stores in-frame clones only, minus some. The table includes 350,000 to 450,000 clones, roughly 85% detected once. Sequencing was done on a sample of peripheral blood. Source of these receptors: a woman aged 18 to 35 with acute or convalescent COVID-19.

The J gene is TRBJ1-1, the V gene TRBV2; no reliable D call. Per the germline V gene, CDR1 is SNHLY and CDR2 is FYNNEI. Trimming stripped 7 bases from V and 4 bases from J, with 13 bases between. This CDR3 contains 13 residues. The DNA of the CDR3 is TGTGCCAGCAATGTTGGAGGGAGCACTGAAGCTTTCTTT. This encodes CASNVGGSTEAFF.

The rearrangement links TRBV2 to TRBJ1-2, with D tentatively TRBD1 (6 bases). The length of the CDR3 is 12 residues. Trimming shortened V by 1 base and J by 12 bases, and 12 bases separated the two germline ends. Germline values: CDR1 SNHLY, CDR2 FYNNEI. CDR3: CASSEVPGAHTF. As DNA, the CDR3 is TGTGCCAGCAGTGAAGTCCCAGGGGCCCACACCTTC. Using reference TRBV2 and TRBJ1-2 for the parts outside the CDR3, the full variable domain is EPEVTQTPSHQVTQMGQEVILRCVPISNHLYFYWYRQILGQKVEFLVSFYNNEISEKSEIFDDQFSVERPDGSNFTLKIRSTKLEDSAMYFCASSEVPGAHTFGSGTRLTVV.

The rearrangement links TRBV4-1 to TRBJ2-1; 7 bases are shared with TRBD2. Looked up from germline, CDR1 is MGHRA and CDR2 is YSYEKL. After removal of 3 bases from V and 5 bases from J, the junction contained 16 bases not matched to a gene. CDR3 length: 18 amino acids. The DNA for the CDR3 is TGCGCCAGCAGCCAGATTGGGCGGCTAGCGGCTATCGACAATGAGCAGTTCTTC. Translation: CASSQIGRLAAIDNEQFF.

The gene calls are TRBV9 and TRBJ2-7; 8 bases agree with TRBD1. CDR1 and CDR2 from the germline V gene are SGDLS and YYNGEE. V lost 3 bases and J lost 4; bases outside the gene matches: 9. The CDR3 sequence is 15 residues long. The CDR3, as DNA: TGTGCCAGCAGCGCTGGGACAGGAGTACTTTACGAGCAGTACTTC. It translates to CASSAGTGVLYEQYF.

This clone was observed a handful of times. The chain carries TRBV30 and TRBJ2-5; D remains ambiguous. The V end was cut by 7 bases, the J end by 0 bases, with 9 bases between. In germline, CDR1 is GTSNPN, CDR2 SVGIG (reference sequence). This CDR3 contains 12 residues. CDR3 residues: CALRVYQETQYF. The CDR3 DNA is TGTGCCTTACGGGTGTACCAAGAGACCCAGTACTTC.

This clone was found once. V and J are TRBV3-1 (or the pseudogene TRBV3-2) and TRBJ1-1; D is perhaps TRBD1 (6 bases). V lost 1 base and J lost 5, with 11 bases in between. The CDR3 covers 14 residues. Germline CDR1 LGHDT, CDR2 YNNKEL (reference sequence). In DNA, the CDR3 is TGTGCCAGCAGCCAAGTACACAGGGAAACTGAAGCTTTCTTT. Translation gives CASSQVHRETEAFF.

This clone came up once. The V and J genes are TRBV24-1 and TRBJ2-5, with 10 bases that match TRBD1. There are 18 residues in the CDR3. Looked up from germline, CDR1 is KGHDR and CDR2 is SFDVKD. V shed 6 bases and J 5 bases; nucleotides not matched to a gene: 17. Here the CDR3 DNA reads TGTGCCACCAGTACTCGAGTCCTACGGACAGGGGGACGCGAGACCCAGTACTTC. Amino acid sequence: CATSTRVLRTGGRETQYF.

The chain recombines TRBV5-1 with TRBJ1-1; unclear D gene. V was clipped by 0 bases and J by 12 bases, with 15 bases between them. Germline assignment: CDR1 SGHRS and CDR2 YFSETQ. The CDR3 runs 13 residues. The CDR3 region has the DNA TGCGCCAGCAGCTTGGCCTATGAGTTTGATACTTTCTTT. Its translation: CASSLAYEFDTFF.

The table lists this clone with a count of one. The genes are TRBV7-6 and TRBJ1-2; TRBD1 agrees at 7 bases. CDR1 SGHVS and CDR2 FNYEAQ come from the germline V gene. V shed 1 base and J 7 bases; nucleotides not matched to a gene: 9. The CDR3 is made up of 15 amino acids. Here the CDR3 reads CASSLEGARGGGYTF. The DNA of the CDR3 is TGTGCCAGCAGCTTAGAGGGGGCCCGCGGAGGTGGCTACACCTTC.

The chain has TRBV6-2 or TRBV6-3 and TRBJ2-2; 12 bases map to TRBD2. This CDR3 spans 17 amino acids. Trimming at V came to 2 bases and at J to 8 bases, leaving 9 bases not matched to a gene. Germline V lookup: CDR1 MNHEY, CDR2 SVGEGT. This CDR3 reads CASSYPGTSGPGGELFF. CDR3 in DNA: TGTGCCAGCAGTTACCCCGGGACTAGCGGGCCCGGTGGGGAGCTGTTTTTT.

The chain carries TRBV11-3 and TRBJ2-1; D is unclear. V lost 1 base to trimming and J lost 5 bases, with 12 bases between them. The CDR3 loop spans 15 amino acids. CDR1 and CDR2 from the germline V gene are SGHNT and YENEEA. CDR3 coding DNA: TGTGCCAGCAGCTTAGGATCCCAGACTCACAATGAGCAGTTCTTC. This sequence encodes CASSLGSQTHNEQFF.

The V gene is TRBV15, the J gene TRBJ1-1; 7 nucleotides line up with TRBD1. The CDR3 totals 15 residues. V lost 3 bases, J lost 0 bases, and 4 bases stayed unmatched. CDR1 and CDR2 from the germline V gene are LNHNV and YYDKDF (reference sequence). The CDR3 DNA sequence: TGTGCCACCAGCAGCTGGACAGGTATGAACACTGAAGCTTTCTTT. Translated: CATSSWTGMNTEAFF.

This sequence joins TRBV7-2 and TRBJ2-2, with a possible D match to TRBD2 (6 bases). Trimming removed 4 bases from V and 4 bases from J, with 13 bases in between. CDR3 length equals 15 residues. Germline CDR1 SGHTA, CDR2 FQGNSA. In DNA form, the CDR3 reads TGTGCCAGCAGCTCCCGGGACTCTACCACCGGGGAGCTGTTTTTT. It codes for CASSSRDSTTGELFF.

This chain's CDR3 is CASSPGTGGNEQFF. Written as DNA, the CDR3 is TGTGCCAGTAGCCCCGGGACAGGGGGGAATGAGCAGTTCTTC. The gene calls are TRBV19 and TRBJ2-1; TRBD1 agrees at 11 bases. This CDR3 has 14 amino acids. V shed 6 bases and J 7 bases; nucleotides not matched to a gene: 5. CDR1 is LNHDA, CDR2 SQIVND, per germline (reference sequence).

The rearrangement links TRBV11-2 to TRBJ2-5; 8 bases are shared with TRBD1. The CDR3 loop spans 15 amino acids. Germline values: CDR1 SGHAT, CDR2 FQNNGV. The V and J ends lost 5 bases and 5 bases, in that order; junction bases with no gene match: 10. CDR3 residues: CASSPRTGTEETQYF. CDR3 DNA sequence: TGTGCCAGCAGCCCGCGGACAGGGACTGAGGAGACCCAGTACTTC.

The chain uses TRBV11-1 and TRBJ2-1, with 7 nucleotides matching TRBD1. The CDR3 runs to 15 residues. V was clipped by 7 bases and J by 4 bases; unmatched bases: 10. The germline gives CDR1 SGHAT, CDR2 FQDESV (reference sequence). The CDR3 loop reads CASTLDRDGYNEQFF. The CDR3 DNA reads TGTGCCAGCACCCTCGACAGGGACGGGTACAATGAGCAGTTCTTC.

The chain has TRBV7-3 and TRBJ2-3, with 7 bases identical to TRBD2. The CDR3 has 15 amino acids. Trimming took 6 bases from V and 3 from J; bases not matched to a gene: 9. The germline V gene encodes CDR1 SGHTA and CDR2 FQGTGA. Here the CDR3 DNA reads TGTGCCAGCAGTTCTAGCGGATTGAGGACAGATACGCAGTATTTT. Its protein is CASSSSGLRTDTQYF.

On this clone: Other DNA sequences in this specimen translate into the identical CDR3. The rearrangement links TRBV9 to TRBJ2-7; D ambiguous. V lost 4 bases, J lost 0 bases, and 8 bases lay in between. There are 13 residues in the CDR3. CDR1 and CDR2 from the germline V gene are SGDLS and YYNGEE. The CDR3 reads CASSPPSSYEQYF. DNA for the CDR3: TGTGCCAGCAGCCCTCCGAGCTCCTACGAGCAGTACTTC.

DNA of the CDR3: TGTGCCAGTAGTATAGGATTGGACAGAAGAACAGCCCAGCATTTT. Translating it yields CASSIGLDRRTAQHF. The chain links TRBV19 to TRBJ1-5; D may be TRBD1 (6 bases). The V gene lost 1 base and the J gene lost 11 bases, with 18 bases spanning the gap. CDR1 is LNHDA, CDR2 SQIVND, per germline (reference sequence). The CDR3 spans 15 residues. The whole variable domain, remainder taken from reference TRBV19 and TRBJ1-5, is DGGITQSPKYLFRKEGQNVTLSCEQNLNHDAMYWYRQDPGQGLRLIYYSQIVNDFQKGDIAEGYSVSREKKESFPLTVTSAQKNPTAFYLCASSIGLDRRTAQHFGDGTRLSIL.

This clone came up once. Here the CDR3 reads CAWSRDRGTEAFF. The DNA for the CDR3 is TGTGCCTGGTCCCGGGACAGGGGAACTGAAGCTTTCTTT. This rearrangement joins TRBV30 to TRBJ1-1, with 10 bases that match TRBD1. Germline trimming cut 5 bases from V and 5 bases from J; bases unmatched to any gene: 5. This CDR3 has 13 residues. The V gene's germline CDR1 is GTSNPN and CDR2 SVGIG (reference sequence).

This chain uses TRBV28 with TRBJ2-1; TRBD2 matches 9 bases. The CDR3 is 14 residues long. V dropped 6 bases and J dropped 3; count of bases not matched to a gene: 3. Germline V gene sequence: CDR1 MDHEN, CDR2 SYDVKM. DNA for the CDR3: TGTGCCAGCAGCCTAGCGGGGTACTACAATGAGCAGTTCTTC. This sequence encodes CASSLAGYYNEQFF.

The chain combines TRBV18 with TRBJ1-1; TRBD1 matches 11 bases. The CDR3 sequence is 14 residues long. Trimming cost V 0 bases and J 7 bases; bases outside gene matches: 1. CDR1 and CDR2 (germline): KGHSH, LQKENI. DNA for the CDR3: TGTGCCAGCTCACCACCGGGGACAGGGGGTGAAGCTTTCTTT. This translates into CASSPPGTGGEAFF.

The gene calls are TRBV6-5 and TRBJ2-7; weak D call: TRBD1 (6 bases). Trimming pared 0 bases from V and 6 bases from J, leaving 15 bases between. Germline CDR1 is MNHEY and CDR2 is SVGAGI. The CDR3 extends over 15 amino acids. CDR3 coding DNA: TGTGCCAGCAGTTACTCGAAAGGGGGAGACTTCGAGCAGTACTTC. The encoded protein is CASSYSKGGDFEQYF.

A single count supports this clone. One junction end does not reproduce the germline sequence, and a read error may be involved. V is TRBV19 and J is TRBJ1-1; D is perhaps TRBD1 (5 bases). From germline, CDR1 is LNHDA and CDR2 SQIVND (reference sequence). CDR3 size: 13 residues. This chain's CDR3 is CASRIGEGTEAFF. The CDR3 DNA follows: TGTGCCAGTAGGATAGGGGAGGGCACTGAAGCTTTCTTT.

This chain uses TRBV2 with TRBJ1-1; D is unclear. The V gene's germline CDR1 is SNHLY and CDR2 FYNNEI. The germline V and J ends were trimmed by 10 bases and 7 bases, with 19 bases remaining between them. This CDR3 is built from 13 residues. The CDR3 spells CATMRGYESEAFF. DNA of the CDR3: TGTGCCACAATGCGGGGTTATGAGAGTGAAGCTTTCTTT.